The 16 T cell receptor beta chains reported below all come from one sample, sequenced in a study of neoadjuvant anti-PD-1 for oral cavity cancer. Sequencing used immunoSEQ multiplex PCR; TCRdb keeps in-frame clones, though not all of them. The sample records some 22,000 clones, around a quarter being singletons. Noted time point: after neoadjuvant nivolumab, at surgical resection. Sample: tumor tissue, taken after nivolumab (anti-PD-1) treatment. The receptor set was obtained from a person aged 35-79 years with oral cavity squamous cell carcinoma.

For the CDR3, the DNA is TGTGCCAGCAGTCCAAACTTAAGGGACAGGTTCTCCTACGAGCAGTACTTC. Translated: CASSPNLRDRFSYEQYF. V usage is TRBV27 and J usage is TRBJ2-7, with 8 nucleotides matching TRBD1. The J segment lost 0 bases and the V segment lost 5 bases, leaving 12 bases of the junction unmatched. Germline V gene sequence: CDR1 MNHEY, CDR2 SMNVEV (reference sequence). The CDR3 totals 17 residues.

The CDR3 reads CASSSWTANYGYTF. The DNA for the CDR3 is TGTGCCAGCAGTTCGTGGACAGCTAACTATGGCTACACCTTC. The genes are TRBV25-1 and TRBJ1-2; weak D call: TRBD1 (6 bases). Trimming pared 5 bases from V and 0 bases from J, leaving 10 bases between. Germline lookup yields CDR1 MGHDK and CDR2 SYGVNS. The CDR3 has 14 residues.

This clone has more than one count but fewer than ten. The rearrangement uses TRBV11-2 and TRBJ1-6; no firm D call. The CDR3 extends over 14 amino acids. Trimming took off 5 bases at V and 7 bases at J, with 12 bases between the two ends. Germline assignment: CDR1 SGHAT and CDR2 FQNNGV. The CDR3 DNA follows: TGTGCCAGCAGCAGCAGGTCGGGAAATTCACCCCTCCACTTT. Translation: CASSSRSGNSPLHF.

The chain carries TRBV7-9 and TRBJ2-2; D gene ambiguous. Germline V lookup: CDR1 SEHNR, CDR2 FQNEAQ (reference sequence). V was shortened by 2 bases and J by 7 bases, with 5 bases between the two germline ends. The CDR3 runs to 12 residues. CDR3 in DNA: TGTGCCAGCAGCTTATTTATCGGGGAGCTGTTTTTT. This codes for CASSLFIGELFF.

CDR3 protein: CAWTSGQGFQPQHF. CDR3 nucleotides: TGTGCCTGGACGTCGGGACAGGGGTTCCAGCCCCAGCATTTT. The chain has TRBV30 and TRBJ1-5, with 10 bases identical to TRBD1. CDR1 and CDR2 (germline): GTSNPN, SVGIG (reference sequence). The CDR3 sequence is 14 residues long. Trimming removed 4 bases from V and 7 bases from J; junction bases left unmatched: 7.

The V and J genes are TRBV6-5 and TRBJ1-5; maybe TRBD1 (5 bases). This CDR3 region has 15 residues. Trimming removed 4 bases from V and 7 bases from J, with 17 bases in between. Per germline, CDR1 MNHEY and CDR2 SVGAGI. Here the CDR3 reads CASSLTNKGLQPQHF. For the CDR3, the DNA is TGTGCCAGCAGTTTGACAAACAAGGGGCTGCAGCCCCAGCATTTT.

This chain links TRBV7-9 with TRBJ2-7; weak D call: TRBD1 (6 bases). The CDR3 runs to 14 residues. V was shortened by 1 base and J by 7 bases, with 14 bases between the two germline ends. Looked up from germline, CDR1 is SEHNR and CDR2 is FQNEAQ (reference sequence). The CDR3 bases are TGTGCCAGCAGCTTAGGGGGGCTCCGTAAAGAGCAGTACTTC. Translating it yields CASSLGGLRKEQYF.

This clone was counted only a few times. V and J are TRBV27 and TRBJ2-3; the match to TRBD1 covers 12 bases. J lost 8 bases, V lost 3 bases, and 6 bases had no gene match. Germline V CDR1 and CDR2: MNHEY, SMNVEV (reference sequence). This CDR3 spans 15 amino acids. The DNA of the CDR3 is TGTGCCAGCAGTTTGGGACAGGGGGCGCTTGTTACGCAGTATTTT. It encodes CASSLGQGALVTQYF.

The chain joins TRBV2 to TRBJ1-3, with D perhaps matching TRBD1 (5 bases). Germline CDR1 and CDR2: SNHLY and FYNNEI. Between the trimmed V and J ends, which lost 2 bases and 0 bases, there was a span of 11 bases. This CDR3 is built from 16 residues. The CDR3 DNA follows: TGTGCCAGCAGTGAATTCTCAGGGCTCTCTGGAAACACCATATATTTT. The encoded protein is CASSEFSGLSGNTIYF.

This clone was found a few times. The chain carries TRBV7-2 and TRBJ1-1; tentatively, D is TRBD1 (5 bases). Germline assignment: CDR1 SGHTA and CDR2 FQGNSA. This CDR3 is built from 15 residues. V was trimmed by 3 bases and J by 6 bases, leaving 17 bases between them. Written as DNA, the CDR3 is TGTGCCAGCAGCTTTCACCAGGGTACAGCTGCTGAAGCTTTCTTT. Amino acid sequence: CASSFHQGTAAEAFF.

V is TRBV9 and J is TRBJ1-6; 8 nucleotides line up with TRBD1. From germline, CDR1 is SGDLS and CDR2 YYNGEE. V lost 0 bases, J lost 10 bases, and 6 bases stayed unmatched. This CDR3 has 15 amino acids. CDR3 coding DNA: TGTGCCAGCAGCGTAGCCGGACAGGGCGGATCACCCCTCCACTTT. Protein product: CASSVAGQGGSPLHF.

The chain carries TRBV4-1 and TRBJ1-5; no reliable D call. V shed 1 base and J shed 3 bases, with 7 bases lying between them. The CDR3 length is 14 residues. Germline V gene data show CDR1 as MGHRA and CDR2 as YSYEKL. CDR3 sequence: CASSQAGFNQPQHF. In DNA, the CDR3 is TGCGCCAGCAGCCAAGCTGGTTTCAATCAGCCCCAGCATTTT.

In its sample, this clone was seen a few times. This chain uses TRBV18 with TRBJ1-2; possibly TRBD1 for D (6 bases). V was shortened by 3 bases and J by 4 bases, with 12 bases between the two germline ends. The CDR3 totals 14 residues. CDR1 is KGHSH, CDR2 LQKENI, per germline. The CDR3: CASSPNRDTYGYTF. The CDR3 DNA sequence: TGTGCCAGCTCACCTAACAGGGATACCTATGGCTACACCTTC.

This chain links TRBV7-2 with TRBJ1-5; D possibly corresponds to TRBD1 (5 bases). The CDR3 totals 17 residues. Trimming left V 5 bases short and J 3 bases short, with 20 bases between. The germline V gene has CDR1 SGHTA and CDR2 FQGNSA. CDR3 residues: CASSPPSGRDPNQPQHF. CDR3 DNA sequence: TGTGCCAGCAGCCCTCCCTCCGGTCGGGACCCCAATCAGCCCCAGCATTTT.

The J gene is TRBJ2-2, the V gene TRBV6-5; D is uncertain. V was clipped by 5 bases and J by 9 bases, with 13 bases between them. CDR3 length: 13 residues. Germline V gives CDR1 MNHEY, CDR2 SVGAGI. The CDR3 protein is CASSRTPNWELFF. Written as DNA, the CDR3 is TGTGCCAGCAGTAGGACCCCTAATTGGGAGCTGTTTTTT.

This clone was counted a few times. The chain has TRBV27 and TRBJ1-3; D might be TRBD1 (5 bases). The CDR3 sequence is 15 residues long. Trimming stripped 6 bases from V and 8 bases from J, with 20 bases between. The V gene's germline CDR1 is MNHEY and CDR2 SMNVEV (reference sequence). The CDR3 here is CASRLGRGSHDTIYF. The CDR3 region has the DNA TGTGCCAGCAGACTCGGTAGGGGAAGTCACGACACCATATATTTT.